This TCR beta chain is drawn from a study of PD-1 blockade in classical Hodgkin lymphoma. CDR1 and CDR2 (germline): SGHRS, YFSETQ. This CDR3 spans 14 amino acids. V lost 4 bases and J 2 bases, leaving 12 bases between the germline ends. Specified time point: newly diagnosed, previously untreated cHL patient sample. Out of thawed PBMCs, magnetic negative selection purified CD4+ T cells. Untreated, newly diagnosed classical Hodgkin lymphoma PBMCs were used for comparison. The method was immunoSEQ multiplex PCR; TCRdb's version includes in-frame clones alone and lacks a portion of them. This table holds about 22,000 clones, 75% to 95% found once.

The clonotype originates from a human donor with classical Hodgkin lymphoma. This sequence joins TRBV5-1 and TRBJ1-2, with TRBD1 as a possible D gene (6 bases). Sequences were obtained from CD4+ T cells from blood. Here the CDR3 DNA reads TGCGCCAGCAGCCCGGAGACAGGCAACTATGGCTACACCTTC. This gives the protein CASSPETGNYGYTF.